This T cell receptor beta chain came from a study of blood T cell repertoires in COVID-19. Only in-frame clones appear in the TCRdb table, and some are missing; sequencing was by immunoSEQ multiplex PCR. The table records hundreds of thousands of clones, 70% to 80% of them present only once. CDR3 length: 15 amino acids. V lost 5 bases to trimming and J lost 4 bases, with 17 bases between them. Germline V gene lookup returns CDR1 SGHVS and CDR2 FQNEAQ. This chain uses TRBV7-8 with TRBJ2-5; D not certain. The sequenced material came from peripheral blood. This TCR was sampled from a woman older than 75 with acute or convalescent COVID-19. CDR3 nucleotides: TGTGCCAGCAGCCGCCTTGTCCATTATAGAGAGACCCAGTACTTC. Protein: CASSRLVHYRETQYF.